What follows are 29 T cell receptor beta chains derived from one specimen sequenced in a study of blood T cell repertoires in COVID-19 (dated by TCRdb to the early 2020s). The method behind the library was the immunoSEQ multiplex PCR assay. What TCRdb holds here is the immuneACCESS table cut down to in-frame rearrangements. Part of the clones is not present; checked against another copy, under half of the missing clones reflect an unresolved V gene, and the others are unexplained. A total of about 170,000 clones appear in this sample, approximately 80% of them only once. The top ten hold 10% to 15% of the sample. Sequencing input: PBMCs or T cells enriched from blood (not recorded which). All receptors come from a man over 45 who had recovered from COVID-19.

This rearrangement joins TRBV19 to TRBJ1-4, with D perhaps matching TRBD1 (5 bases). With 1 base removed from V and 4 bases from J, the gap between germline ends came to 13 bases. Germline V gene data show CDR1 as LNHDA and CDR2 as SQIVND (reference sequence). The CDR3 sequence is 16 residues long. The CDR3 here is CASSIGQGRGNEKLFF. The CDR3, as DNA: TGTGCCAGTAGTATAGGCCAGGGCCGCGGTAATGAAAAACTGTTTTTT.

This chain joins TRBV2 and TRBJ2-4, with D possibly TRBD2 on 6 matching bases. The V and J ends lost 7 bases and 0 bases respectively, with 16 bases between them. The CDR3 is 16 amino acids. CDR1 SNHLY and CDR2 FYNNEI come from the germline V gene. CDR3 amino acids: CASTTGTSLAKNIQYF. The CDR3 region has the DNA TGTGCCAGCACCACCGGGACTTCCCTAGCCAAAAACATTCAGTACTTC. Full variable domain (missing parts from reference TRBV2 and TRBJ2-4): EPEVTQTPSHQVTQMGQEVILRCVPISNHLYFYWYRQILGQKVEFLVSFYNNEISEKSEIFDDQFSVERPDGSNFTLKIRSTKLEDSAMYFCASTTGTSLAKNIQYFGAGTRLSVL.

This rearrangement joins TRBV7-9 to TRBJ1-1, with 7 bases matching TRBD1. This CDR3 is 15 amino acids long. Per the germline V gene, CDR1 is SEHNR and CDR2 is FQNEAQ (reference sequence). After removal of 5 bases from V and 3 bases from J, the junction contained 9 bases not matched to a gene. CDR3 loop: CASSPGQPGHTEAFF. The CDR3 nucleotides are TGTGCCAGCAGCCCGGGACAGCCTGGGCACACTGAAGCTTTCTTT.

The chain combines TRBV24-1 with TRBJ2-1; 8 positions agree with TRBD1. V was pared by 4 bases and J by 5 bases, with 3 bases of the junction left unmatched. CDR1 and CDR2 (germline): KGHDR, SFDVKD. CDR3 length: 14 amino acids. This CDR3 is CATSDRTGNNEQFF. The CDR3 DNA is TGTGCCACCAGTGACAGGACAGGGAACAATGAGCAGTTCTTC.

The V gene is TRBV6-5, the J gene TRBJ2-5; D not certain. The V and J ends lost 4 bases and 5 bases respectively, with 14 bases between them. Per the germline V gene, CDR1 is MNHEY and CDR2 is SVGAGI. The CDR3 extends over 14 amino acids. The CDR3 sequence: CASSFYSFSETQYF. In DNA, the CDR3 is TGTGCCAGCAGTTTTTACTCCTTTAGTGAGACCCAGTACTTC.

The chain has TRBV19 and TRBJ2-7, with 8 bases fitting TRBD2. In germline, CDR1 is LNHDA, CDR2 SQIVND (reference sequence). CDR3 length: 14 residues. The trim removed 3 bases at V and 5 bases at J, leaving 6 bases unmatched. The CDR3 reads CASSMWSGGDEQYF. CDR3 DNA: TGTGCCAGTAGTATGTGGTCGGGAGGGGACGAGCAGTACTTC. The variable domain in full, completed from reference TRBV19 and TRBJ2-7, reads DGGITQSPKYLFRKEGQNVTLSCEQNLNHDAMYWYRQDPGQGLRLIYYSQIVNDFQKGDIAEGYSVSREKKESFPLTVTSAQKNPTAFYLCASSMWSGGDEQYFGPGTRLTVT.

This chain links TRBV11-2 with TRBJ2-7, with a tentative D call TRBD2 (5 bases). V was trimmed by 5 bases and J by 5 bases, leaving 10 bases between them. CDR1 is SGHAT and CDR2 is FQNNGV in the germline V gene. The CDR3 length is 12 residues. CDR3 sequence (DNA): TGTGCCAGCAGCCCCATCGGGGACGAGCAGTACTTC. Amino acids: CASSPIGDEQYF.

The sample holds one count of this clone. The chain employs TRBV2 and TRBJ2-3, with 13 bases aligning to TRBD2. Losses at the gene ends were 7 bases for V and 2 bases for J; bases not matched to a gene: 3. Germline V gene sequence: CDR1 SNHLY, CDR2 FYNNEI. This CDR3 contains 15 residues. The CDR3 DNA reads TGTGCCAGCAATGGACTAGCGGGGGACACAGATACGCAGTATTTT. It is translated as CASNGLAGDTDTQYF. Together with reference TRBV2 and TRBJ2-3, the CDR3 gives the full variable domain: EPEVTQTPSHQVTQMGQEVILRCVPISNHLYFYWYRQILGQKVEFLVSFYNNEISEKSEIFDDQFSVERPDGSNFTLKIRSTKLEDSAMYFCASNGLAGDTDTQYFGPGTRLTVL.

The rearrangement links TRBV18 to TRBJ1-2, with 9 nucleotides matching TRBD1. Germline V lookup: CDR1 KGHSH, CDR2 LQKENI. The V and J ends lost 0 bases and 5 bases, in that order; junction bases with no gene match: 13. The length of the CDR3 is 18 residues. CDR3 in amino acids: CASSPPWGTGGADYGYTF. Written as DNA, the CDR3 is TGTGCCAGCTCACCACCGTGGGGAACAGGGGGCGCGGATTATGGCTACACCTTC.

This clone has a single count. V gene TRBV3-1 (or the pseudogene TRBV3-2) combines with J gene TRBJ2-1; D might be TRBD1 (7 bases). Germline CDR1 is LGHDT and CDR2 is YNNKEL (reference sequence). The ends were cut back, 3 bases at V and 8 bases at J, with 17 bases in the middle. The CDR3 consists of 15 residues. The CDR3 sequence is CASSQAAEGAHEQFF. As DNA, the CDR3 is TGTGCCAGCAGCCAGGCGGCGGAGGGGGCACATGAGCAGTTCTTC.

The V and J genes are TRBV13 and TRBJ1-2; no reliable D call. CDR1 and CDR2 (germline): PRHDT, FYEKMQ (reference sequence). The CDR3 sequence is 13 residues long. With 0 bases removed from V and 4 bases from J, the gap between germline ends came to 6 bases. This chain's CDR3 is CASSLGRFYGYTF. CDR3 nucleotide sequence: TGTGCCAGCAGCTTAGGACGGTTCTATGGCTACACCTTC.

This clone came up once. This chain connects TRBV9 to TRBJ1-4, with 9 bases matching TRBD1. The germline V gene has CDR1 SGDLS and CDR2 YYNGEE. This CDR3 has 17 amino acids. V shed 3 bases, J shed 3 bases, and the junction held 9 bases outside the gene matches. CDR3 DNA: TGTGCCAGCAGCGGTGGGAACAGGGGGCTCCCTAATGAAAAACTGTTTTTT. Protein sequence: CASSGGNRGLPNEKLFF.

The chain carries TRBV5-5 and TRBJ1-3; D is unclear. The CDR3 totals 15 residues. The ends were cut back, 2 bases at V and 0 bases at J, with 9 bases in the middle. CDR1 is SGHKS, CDR2 YYEKEE, per germline (reference sequence). The CDR3 DNA follows: TGTGCCAGCAGCTTACGGGGAAGCTCTGGAAACACCATATATTTT. It yields the protein CASSLRGSSGNTIYF.

V gene TRBV6-6 combines with J gene TRBJ2-7, with 8 bases lining up with TRBD1. With V trimmed by 6 bases and J by 5 bases, 18 bases remained unmatched. CDR1 is MNHNY, CDR2 SVGAGI, per germline (reference sequence). This CDR3 comprises 17 residues. Here the CDR3 DNA reads TGTGCCAGCAGACGACCAGCATCGACAGGGGCTAAGGACGAGCAGTACTTC. Translated: CASRRPASTGAKDEQYF.

Notes on this clone: Other DNA sequences in the sample encode the same CDR3. The chain carries TRBV5-5 and TRBJ2-1; tentative D call: TRBD2 (6 bases). In germline, CDR1 is SGHKS, CDR2 YYEKEE (reference sequence). V was cut by 0 bases and J by 7 bases, with 8 bases left in between. The CDR3 contains 13 residues. This CDR3 is CASSLGAGNEQFF. CDR3 DNA: TGTGCCAGCAGCTTGGGGGCGGGGAATGAGCAGTTCTTC.

V gene TRBV7-2 combines with J gene TRBJ1-6; 7 positions match TRBD1. The V gene's germline CDR1 is SGHTA and CDR2 FQGNSA. The ends lost 5 bases at V and 10 bases at J; junction bases unmatched: 11. This CDR3 is built from 15 residues. This chain's CDR3 is CASSRAGQDGSPLHF. In DNA form, the CDR3 reads TGTGCCAGCAGCAGGGCTGGACAGGACGGGTCACCCCTCCACTTT.

This sequence joins TRBV4-3 and TRBJ2-3; 9 nucleotides line up with TRBD2. Trimming removed 0 bases from V and 7 bases from J; junction bases left unmatched: 5. The CDR3 length is 15 residues. CDR1 and CDR2 (germline): LGHNA, YSLEER. The CDR3 spells CASSQDSSGGYTQYF. CDR3 nucleotides: TGCGCCAGCAGCCAAGACAGTAGCGGGGGTTATACGCAGTATTTT.

Comments on this clone: One junction end disagrees with the germline gene, perhaps due to a read error. The CDR3: CASSEARSSRVEF. The CDR3 nucleotides are TGTGCCAGCAGTGAAGCGCGCAGTTCCAGGGTAGAGTTT. This chain connects TRBV6-1 to TRBJ1-5; a possible D gene is TRBD1 (5 bases). CDR1 and CDR2 from the germline V gene are MNHNS and SASEGT. The CDR3 length is 13 residues.

The J gene is TRBJ2-5, the V gene TRBV5-1, with 9 bases lining up with TRBD2. The CDR3 sequence is 15 residues long. J gave up 5 bases and V 5 bases, and 10 bases lay outside the gene matches. Germline V gene lookup returns CDR1 SGHRS and CDR2 YFSETQ. CDR3 DNA: TGCGCCAGCAGGCGACTCCTAGCGGGGCTTGAGACCCAGTACTTC. It encodes CASRRLLAGLETQYF. Full variable domain (outside the CDR3, taken from reference TRBV5-1 and TRBJ2-5): KAGVTQTPRYLIKTRGQQVTLSCSPISGHRSVSWYQQTPGQGLQFLFEYFSETQRNKGNFPGRFSGRQFSNSRSEMNVSTLELGDSALYLCASRRLLAGLETQYFGPGTRLLVL.

The V gene is TRBV7-3, the J gene TRBJ1-6; 9 bases agree with TRBD1. CDR1 and CDR2 from the germline V gene are SGHTA and FQGTGA. CDR3 length: 15 residues. V lost 2 bases, J lost 6 bases, and 2 bases stayed unmatched. The CDR3 reads CASSLGQGPNSPLHF. The CDR3 DNA reads TGTGCCAGCAGCTTAGGACAGGGGCCTAATTCACCCCTCCACTTT.

The chain recombines TRBV5-1 with TRBJ2-3; D not resolved. Trimming removed 4 bases at V and 1 base at J, with 10 bases between. In germline, CDR1 is SGHRS, CDR2 YFSETQ. This CDR3 is built from 14 residues. The CDR3 coding sequence is TGCGCCAGCAGCCCCACAGTCCGCACAGATACGCAGTATTTT. Amino acid sequence: CASSPTVRTDTQYF. The variable domain in full, with the rest retrieved from reference TRBV5-1 and TRBJ2-3, is KAGVTQTPRYLIKTRGQQVTLSCSPISGHRSVSWYQQTPGQGLQFLFEYFSETQRNKGNFPGRFSGRQFSNSRSEMNVSTLELGDSALYLCASSPTVRTDTQYFGPGTRLTVL.

The chain links TRBV3-1 (or the pseudogene TRBV3-2) to TRBJ1-2, with D possibly TRBD1 on 6 matching bases. Deletions cut 4 bases from V and 0 bases from J, with 9 bases between. CDR3 length equals 14 residues. Germline CDR1 is LGHDT and CDR2 is YNNKEL (reference sequence). CDR3 nucleotide sequence: TGTGCCAGCAGCCTGGACAGCTCTAACTATGGCTACACCTTC. It yields the protein CASSLDSSNYGYTF.

The chain carries TRBV7-9 and TRBJ1-2, with D possibly being TRBD1 (6 bases). Germline assignment: CDR1 SEHNR and CDR2 FQNEAQ (reference sequence). CDR3 size: 15 residues. V shed 5 bases and J shed 6 bases, with 19 bases lying between them. The CDR3 DNA reads as TGTGCCAGCAGCGACGTCGGGCAGGGGAGGGATGGCTACACCTTC. This gives the protein CASSDVGQGRDGYTF.

This sequence joins TRBV5-6 and TRBJ1-1, with TRBD1 as a possible D gene (5 bases). CDR1 and CDR2 from the germline V gene are SGHDT and YYEEEE. V gave up 1 base and J gave up 0 bases, with 10 bases separating them. This CDR3 has 15 amino acids. The CDR3 region is CASSLPGLLNTEAFF. CDR3 bases: TGTGCCAGCAGCTTGCCGGGACTGTTGAACACTGAAGCTTTCTTT.

This clone was recorded once. The chain has TRBV7-9 and TRBJ1-6, with D possibly matching TRBD1 (6 bases). Per the germline V gene, CDR1 is SEHNR and CDR2 is FQNEAQ (reference sequence). V gave up 4 bases and J gave up 7 bases, with 14 bases separating them. This CDR3 contains 15 residues. CDR3 amino acids: CASSSATGGNSPLHF. DNA of the CDR3: TGTGCCAGCAGCTCGGCGACAGGTGGGAATTCACCCCTCCACTTT. Drawing the rest from reference TRBV7-9 and TRBJ1-6, the complete variable domain is DTGVSQNPRHKITKRGQNVTFRCDPISEHNRLYWYRQTLGQGPEFLTYFQNEAQLEKSRLLSDRFSAERPKGSFSTLEIQRTEQGDSAMYLCASSSATGGNSPLHFGNGTRLTVT.

This chain connects TRBV19 to TRBJ1-5, with D maybe TRBD1 (5 bases). The ends were cut back, 1 base at V and 1 base at J, with 11 bases in the middle. This CDR3 region has 16 residues. CDR1 and CDR2 (germline): LNHDA, SQIVND (reference sequence). As DNA, the CDR3 is TGTGCCAGTAGTATAGGCGCAGGGCGAAGCAATCAGCCCCAGCATTTT. Protein: CASSIGAGRSNQPQHF.

The V and J genes are TRBV7-6 and TRBJ1-5; TRBD1 matches 8 bases. The CDR3 is 14 amino acids. Germline V gene sequence: CDR1 SGHVS, CDR2 FNYEAQ. Germline trimming cut 1 base from V and 4 bases from J; bases unmatched to any gene: 0. The CDR3 is CASSLGTGNQPQHF. For the CDR3, the DNA is TGTGCCAGCAGCTTAGGGACAGGGAATCAGCCCCAGCATTTT. Together with reference TRBV7-6 and TRBJ1-5, the CDR3 gives the full variable domain: GAGVSQSPRYKVTKRGQDVALRCDPISGHVSLYWYRQALGQGPEFLTYFNYEAQQDKSGLPNDRFSAERPEGSISTLTIQRTEQRDSAMYRCASSLGTGNQPQHFGDGTRLSIL.

This sequence joins TRBV3-1 (or the pseudogene TRBV3-2) and TRBJ1-6; TRBD1 is a possible D gene (6 bases). V was shortened by 7 bases and J by 5 bases, with 15 bases between the two germline ends. The CDR3 extends over 15 amino acids. CDR1 and CDR2 (germline): LGHDT, YNNKEL (reference sequence). In nucleotides, the CDR3 is TGTGCCAGCACCTTACAGGGTACAAATAATTCACCCCTCCACTTT. Translating it yields CASTLQGTNNSPLHF.

The chain couples TRBV12-3 or TRBV12-4 to TRBJ2-1, with unresolved D. The V gene lost 2 bases and the J gene lost 15 bases, with 14 bases spanning the gap. The CDR3 is made up of 12 amino acids. CDR3: CASSLNMALVFF. CDR3 coding DNA: TGTGCCAGCAGTTTAAATATGGCCCTGGTGTTCTTC.